The 20 T cell receptor beta chains below were found in one sample sequenced in a study of blood T cell repertoires in COVID-19. The protocol was immunoSEQ multiplex PCR, while the TCRdb copy is restricted to in-frame clones and leaves out a portion. Here the sample spans about 47,000 clones, 75% to 85% being singletons. The sample taken for sequencing was peripheral blood. The source of these receptors is a human donor with acute or convalescent COVID-19. The donor label of this sample is uncertain.

This sequence joins TRBV6-2 or TRBV6-3 and TRBJ1-1; D not certain. The CDR3 extends over 16 amino acids. The germline CDR1 and CDR2 sequences are MNHEY and SVGEGT. Deletions cut 6 bases from V and 0 bases from J, with 17 bases between. The CDR3 DNA is TGTGCCAGCAGCCCATACAGTAGCGGAATGAACACTGAAGCTTTCTTT. Protein: CASSPYSSGMNTEAFF.

This clone was seen a few times. V gene TRBV5-1 combines with J gene TRBJ2-3, with D unresolved. The CDR3 sequence is 15 residues long. Germline lookup yields CDR1 SGHRS and CDR2 YFSETQ. Trimming pared 4 bases from V and 2 bases from J, leaving 14 bases between. This CDR3 reads CASSLLPRNTDTQYF. The CDR3 DNA sequence: TGCGCCAGCAGCCTCCTACCACGCAACACAGATACGCAGTATTTT.

The genes are TRBV7-2 and TRBJ2-6; D call uncertain. V was shortened by 0 bases and J by 0 bases, with 9 bases between the two germline ends. Germline-derived CDR1 and CDR2 are SGHTA and FQGNSA. The CDR3 is made up of 17 amino acids. CDR3 nucleotide sequence: TGTGCCAGCAGCTTAGCGAGGCCGGCCTCTGGGGCCAACGTCCTGACTTTC. Translated: CASSLARPASGANVLTF.

This clone was found a few times. The chain joins TRBV6-5 to TRBJ1-1; no clear D. The CDR3 sequence is 16 residues long. V lost 0 bases to trimming and J lost 3 bases, with 14 bases between them. Germline V gene sequence: CDR1 MNHEY, CDR2 SVGAGI. CDR3 region: CASSYSLTGVDTEAFF. In nucleotides, the CDR3 is TGTGCCAGCAGTTACTCGCTCACGGGTGTAGACACTGAAGCTTTCTTT.

The chain employs TRBV30 and TRBJ1-6, with D unresolved. The CDR3 is made up of 13 amino acids. Germline CDR1 is GTSNPN and CDR2 is SVGIG (reference sequence). The V and J ends lost 1 base and 6 bases respectively, with 7 bases between them. The CDR3 here is CAWSGGSNSPLHF. CDR3 sequence (DNA): TGTGCCTGGAGTGGCGGGTCTAATTCACCCCTCCACTTT.

This clone was seen more than once but under ten times. The chain recombines TRBV7-2 with TRBJ2-5; D might be TRBD1 (5 bases). The germline gives CDR1 SGHTA, CDR2 FQGNSA. This CDR3 has 17 amino acids. The V end lost 1 base, the J end lost 4 bases, and 19 bases lay between the germline ends. This CDR3 is CASSLGQLQGVAETQYF. In DNA, the CDR3 is TGTGCCAGCAGCTTAGGACAGTTGCAAGGAGTGGCAGAGACCCAGTACTTC.

V gene TRBV6-5 combines with J gene TRBJ2-7, with TRBD2 as a possible D gene (5 bases). Germline lookup yields CDR1 MNHEY and CDR2 SVGAGI. V was shortened by 5 bases and J by 1 base, with 12 bases between the two germline ends. This CDR3 contains 14 residues. Here the CDR3 reads CASSPRTESYEQYF. The CDR3 nucleotides are TGTGCCAGCAGTCCTCGGACTGAGTCCTACGAGCAGTACTTC.

The genes are TRBV28 and TRBJ1-2; TRBD1 aligns across 8 bases. There are 15 residues in the CDR3. In germline, CDR1 is MDHEN, CDR2 SYDVKM. J was trimmed by 5 bases and V by 8 bases; bases with no gene match: 13. The CDR3 nucleotides read TGTGCCAGCGTAATACCCGGACAGGGAAAGTATGGCTACACCTTC. Protein sequence: CASVIPGQGKYGYTF.

V is TRBV28 and J is TRBJ1-4, with 7 bases matching TRBD1. This CDR3 has 15 residues. The germline gives CDR1 MDHEN, CDR2 SYDVKM. Trimming removed 5 bases from V and 1 base from J; junction bases left unmatched: 4. CDR3 loop: CASSPTGVTNEKLFF. The CDR3 region has the DNA TGTGCCAGCAGTCCAACAGGGGTAACTAATGAAAAACTGTTTTTT.

The rearrangement joins TRBV5-8 to TRBJ2-5; D possibly corresponds to TRBD1 (6 bases). Trimming shortened V by 3 bases and J by 0 bases, and 9 bases separated the two germline ends. Germline loops: CDR1 SGHTS, CDR2 YDEGEE. The CDR3 totals 14 residues. In DNA, the CDR3 is TGTGCCAGCAGCTCCAGGACAGACCAAGAGACCCAGTACTTC. Encoded protein: CASSSRTDQETQYF.

This chain uses TRBV27 with TRBJ2-1; 8 bases match TRBD2. CDR3 length equals 14 residues. The ends lost 5 bases at V and 15 bases at J; junction bases unmatched: 15. Germline loops: CDR1 MNHEY, CDR2 SMNVEV (reference sequence). The CDR3 is CASSTGGAPLVPFF. The CDR3 coding sequence is TGTGCCAGCAGTACCGGGGGGGCCCCACTTGTTCCGTTCTTC.

The V call is TRBV28, the J call TRBJ1-5; 8 bases line up with TRBD1. V lost 4 bases to trimming and J lost 7 bases; unmatched junction nucleotides: 12. Per the germline V gene, CDR1 is MDHEN and CDR2 is SYDVKM. CDR3 length: 16 amino acids. DNA of the CDR3: TGTGCCAGCAGTTCCCCTCACACAGGGGGAAGACAGCCCCAGCATTTT. This encodes CASSSPHTGGRQPQHF.

The V gene is TRBV6-1, the J gene TRBJ2-3; 9 positions agree with TRBD1. Germline V CDR1 and CDR2: MNHNS, SASEGT. The CDR3 runs 15 residues. After removal of 2 bases from V and 4 bases from J, the junction contained 4 bases not matched to a gene. CDR3 bases: TGTGCCAGCAGTGAACGGGACAGGGTTTCAGATACGCAGTATTTT. This translates into CASSERDRVSDTQYF.

The chain is built from TRBV7-9 and TRBJ1-1; TRBD1 aligns across 8 bases. J lost 4 bases, V lost 3 bases, and 4 bases had no gene match. There are 14 residues in the CDR3. CDR1 is SEHNR and CDR2 is FQNEAQ in the germline V gene (reference sequence). As DNA, the CDR3 is TGTGCCAGCAGCTTGGACAGGGACGGCACTGAAGCTTTCTTT. This gives the protein CASSLDRDGTEAFF.

In its sample, this clone is medium-sized (0.01 to 0.1%). The chain employs TRBV7-9 and TRBJ1-6; 7 bases line up with TRBD1. J lost 7 bases, V lost 3 bases, and 9 bases had no gene match. Germline V lookup: CDR1 SEHNR, CDR2 FQNEAQ (reference sequence). The CDR3 covers 16 residues. The CDR3 sequence is CASSFNPGQKNSPLHF. The CDR3 bases are TGTGCCAGCAGCTTTAACCCGGGACAGAAAAATTCACCCCTCCACTTT.

The V and J genes are TRBV6-6 and TRBJ2-7; a weak D match, TRBD1 (5 bases). Per the germline V gene, CDR1 is MNHNY and CDR2 is SVGAGI (reference sequence). The V gene lost 5 bases and the J gene lost 4 bases, with 9 bases spanning the gap. This CDR3 spans 12 amino acids. The CDR3 loop reads CASSRQGYEQYF. CDR3 bases: TGTGCCAGCAGTCGCCAGGGTTACGAGCAGTACTTC.

V gene TRBV7-2 combines with J gene TRBJ2-7, with TRBD2 matching 10 bases. The CDR3 has 14 amino acids. Germline V gene sequence: CDR1 SGHTA, CDR2 FQGNSA. The V segment lost 6 bases and the J segment 11 bases; nucleotides outside the gene matches: 13. The CDR3 DNA follows: TGTGCCAGCAGTCCATTAACCGGGACTAGCGTTAAGTACTTC. Translating gives CASSPLTGTSVKYF.

The chain couples TRBV12-5 to TRBJ1-2; TRBD1 agrees at 8 bases. The trim removed 1 base at V and 7 bases at J, leaving 14 bases unmatched. The CDR3 contains 17 residues. Germline V gives CDR1 LGHNT, CDR2 FRNRAP. CDR3 nucleotides: TGTGCTAGTGGTTTGGAAAGAACCGGGACAGGAAACCGTGGCTACACCTTC. Its translation is CASGLERTGTGNRGYTF.

This chain uses TRBV3-1 (or the pseudogene TRBV3-2) with TRBJ1-1; maybe TRBD1 (5 bases). The CDR3 is 13 residues long. V lost 5 bases, J lost 1 base, and 8 bases lay in between. From germline, CDR1 is LGHDT and CDR2 YNNKEL (reference sequence). CDR3 sequence reads: CASSATANTEAFF. CDR3 DNA sequence: TGTGCCAGCAGCGCGACAGCGAACACTGAAGCTTTCTTT.

The chain recombines TRBV19 with TRBJ1-4; D gene uncertain. V lost 6 bases to trimming and J lost 8 bases, with 16 bases between them. This CDR3 is 14 amino acids long. In germline, CDR1 is LNHDA, CDR2 SQIVND (reference sequence). The CDR3: CASREGAGGEKLFF. CDR3 nucleotide sequence: TGTGCCAGTAGGGAAGGTGCAGGAGGCGAAAAACTGTTTTTT.